The present T cell receptor (beta chain) was sequenced within a study of blood T cell repertoires in COVID-19 (dated by TCRdb to 2018 to 2020). Background for the entire study: Collaborator samples came from the United States, Italy and Spain and covered acute and convalescent phases of COVID-19. The repertoires were made available in a free public database intended to serve as a resource for research on the immune response to SARS-CoV-2. Sample metadata almost always included a de-identified subject ID, COVID-19 status, age in years and sex. Deeply sampled blood TCRbeta repertoires from subjects exposed to, actively infected with, or recovered from COVID-19 were included in the dataset. Samples were obtained from the ongoing ImmuneRACE study (first 160 participants) and from 1,254 subjects provided by 6 global collaborators. Where available, HLA class I and class II types were obtained from metadata supplied by the sample provider rather than from assay-based typing. The material from the prospective study consisted of cDNA or gDNA derived from T cells, B-cell-depleted T cells, or PBMCs. The study at large found these results: The quantity of clinical and demographic metadata differed by source and by participant and was supplied without curation.

In the prospective study, participants were 18 to 89 years old, resided in under 30 geographic areas of the United States, and were enrolled through a virtual design. In the prospective study, participants were assigned to cohorts based on the clinical history participants reported in a screening survey and a study questionnaire. Exposed participants were defined as having been in contact with someone with a PCR-confirmed or clinician-diagnosed COVID-19 case within 2 weeks of study entry. In the prospective study, whole blood, serum and a nasopharyngeal or oropharyngeal swab were collected from each participant by mobile phlebotomists. Additional blood draws and questionnaires over an approximately 2-month period could optionally be provided by prospective study participants. Before DNA extraction, blood samples from the prospective study were shipped at room temperature or frozen. Points on this clone: Its antigen remains unidentified. Base qualities were left out, and no much larger clone turns up one base away.

The CDR3 covers 13 residues, taking in both the cysteine and the phenylalanine. The only DNA kept is the CDR3, 39 bases in frame from the first base. The germline ends are 10 bases apart after V is trimmed by 6 bases and J by 0 bases. As encoded in the germline V gene (reference sequence), CDR1 is SGHNT while CDR2 is YYREEE. TCRbeta CDR3 regions were amplified from genomic DNA using the immunoSEQ Assay, a bias-controlled multiplex PCR. In the paper's pipeline: The number of nucleated cells in each sample was estimated from the amplification of reference gene primers within the assay. To quantify the absolute abundance of each unique TCRbeta CDR3 rearrangement, sequence reads were collapsed and filtered. For each sample, productive Simpson clonality was calculated by taking the square root of Simpson's diversity index across productive rearrangements. The source is immuneACCESS, and TCRdb retained only in-frame sequences with V and J called. Part of the clones is not carried over; for the studies checked, unresolved V genes explain less than half of this, and the remainder is unexplained. From that table come the V and J calls and clone size; the DNA was used to work out D and trimming. The sample includes 330,000 or so clones, with about 88% observed a single time. The ten biggest clones cover over 1% of the sample.

Sequencing was carried out using PBMCs or T cells enriched from blood (not recorded which). The chain employs TRBV5-4 and TRBJ2-7; TRBD1 is a weak D gene call, 5 bases matching. This TCR was recovered from a woman aged 30 to 39 who had been exposed to COVID-19. The sequenced DNA is TGTGCCAGCACGGACAAGAGCTCCTACGAGCAGTACTTC. Its translation reads: CASTDKSSYEQYF.